This entry lists 20 T cell receptor beta chains sequenced from one sample in a study of T cells in Graves' hyperthyroidism and ophthalmopathy. Amplified TCR beta CDR3 regions derived from RNA transcripts. In the first-round RT-PCR of the TCR CDR3, the HTBI primer set was used. TCRdb redid the calling of the multiplex PCR reads with MiXCR, one entry per CDR3 protein. The table records over 500,000 distinct CDR3 sequences, around 16% of them present only once. The source material was blood. These receptor sequences come from a woman in her thirties with Graves' ophthalmopathy.

This clonotype was recorded many times. J is TRBJ2-7 and V is TRBV4-1, with a weak D call TRBD1 (8 bases). The CDR3 runs 14 residues. The germline gives CDR1 MGHRA, CDR2 YSYEKL. V dropped 7 bases and J dropped 4 bases, with 17 bases sitting between them. The CDR3 nucleotides are TGCGCCAGCAACCGCGGGGGACAGGAGTACGAGCAGTACTTC. It yields the protein CASNRGGQEYEQYF.

This clonotype was found a few times. This chain connects TRBV28 to TRBJ1-2; the match to TRBD1 covers 9 bases. J lost 7 bases, V lost 5 bases, and 14 bases had no gene match. Germline lookup yields CDR1 MDHEN and CDR2 SYDVKM. The CDR3 covers 16 residues. The CDR3 sequence is CASSAYFGQGRVGYTF. The CDR3, as DNA: TGTGCCAGCAGTGCTTATTTCGGACAGGGGCGGGTTGGCTACACCTTC.

This clonotype was seen at least ten times. The V call is TRBV7-8, the J call TRBJ2-5, with D possibly TRBD1 on 6 matching bases. This CDR3 comprises 13 residues. The germline V gene has CDR1 SGHVS and CDR2 FQNEAQ. Between the trimmed V and J ends, which lost 4 bases and 2 bases, there was a span of 8 bases. Here the CDR3 reads CASSYGQQETQYF. As DNA, the CDR3 is TGTGCCAGCAGCTACGGACAGCAAGAGACCCAGTACTTC.

Worth noting for this clonotype: Germline and junction disagree at one end, which may indicate a read error. The J gene is TRBJ2-5, the V gene TRBV7-2; D unresolved. The germline gives CDR1 SGHTA, CDR2 FQGNSA. CDR3 length: 15 residues. CDR3 protein: CASSQEAYPQETQYF. In DNA form, the CDR3 reads TGCGCCAGCAGCCAAGAAGCTTACCCCCAAGAGACCCAGTACTTC.

Note on this clonotype: An end of the junction differs from the germline gene, which may be a read error. V and J are TRBV5-1 and TRBJ2-3; D is uncertain. The CDR3 extends over 14 amino acids. CDR1 is SGHRS, CDR2 YFSETQ, per germline. CDR3 bases: TGTGCCAGCAGCTCCTCAGACCTCACAGATACGCAGTATTTT. It translates to CASSSSDLTDTQYF.

This clonotype occurred a few times. The chain carries TRBV5-1 and TRBJ1-1; 7 bases agree with TRBD1. The CDR3 has 16 amino acids. Trimming removed 0 bases from V and 4 bases from J; junction bases left unmatched: 9. From germline, CDR1 is SGHRS and CDR2 YFSETQ. The CDR3 sequence: CASSLALLTGRTEAFF. CDR3 sequence (DNA): TGCGCCAGCAGCTTGGCCTTACTGACAGGGCGCACTGAAGCTTTCTTT.

This clonotype has a handful of counts. The chain couples TRBV12-3 or TRBV12-4 to TRBJ1-5; D remains ambiguous. There are 14 residues in the CDR3. Trimming cost V 6 bases and J 7 bases, with 16 bases left between them. CDR3 coding DNA: TGTGCCAGCAGCGCCCGGTCGTTCCAACAGCCCCAGCATTTT. Translating gives CASSARSFQQPQHF.

This clonotype was recorded many times. V gene TRBV6-1 combines with J gene TRBJ2-7; D is tentatively TRBD1 or TRBD2 (5 bases each). Per germline, CDR1 MNHNS and CDR2 SASEGT. The CDR3 runs to 14 residues. V was pared by 5 bases and J by 0 bases, with 11 bases between. CDR3 DNA: TGTGCCAGCAGTTGGGACGACGACTCCTACGAGCAGTACTTC. It translates to CASSWDDDSYEQYF.

This clonotype was picked up a small number of times. The chain uses TRBV7-2 and TRBJ1-3; D uncertain. CDR1 is SGHTA and CDR2 is FQGNSA in the germline V gene. V was cut by 5 bases and J by 0 bases, with 11 bases left in between. There are 15 residues in the CDR3. The CDR3 loop is CASSGQVTSGNTIYF. Written as DNA, the CDR3 is TGTGCCAGCAGCGGTCAGGTTACCTCTGGAAACACCATATATTTT.

Regarding this clonotype: Just one base apart from a much larger clone, this may be a read error. The chain uses TRBV5-1 and TRBJ2-1; 7 nucleotides line up with TRBD1. The CDR3 totals 13 residues. CDR1 and CDR2 from the germline V gene are SGHRS and YFSETQ. CDR3 DNA sequence: TGCCCCAGCAGCACCGGGACAGTTCATGAGCAGTTCTTC. This translates into CPSSTGTVHEQFF.

This clonotype was counted at least ten times. This chain uses TRBV28 with TRBJ1-2; D may be TRBD1 (6 bases). V was trimmed by 6 bases and J by 4 bases, leaving 15 bases between them. The CDR3 consists of 14 residues. CDR1 and CDR2 (germline): MDHEN, SYDVKM. In nucleotides, the CDR3 is TGTGCCAGCAGAACGCCGGGACACGGCTATGGCTACACCTTC. This translates into CASRTPGHGYGYTF.

At least ten counts were recorded for this clonotype. The chain is built from TRBV20-1 and TRBJ2-3, with 13 positions matching TRBD2. J gave up 6 bases and V 1 base, and 4 bases lay outside the gene matches. The CDR3 extends over 15 amino acids. Germline V gene data show CDR1 as DFQATT and CDR2 as SNEGSKA (reference sequence). The CDR3 protein is CSARGTSGSWDTQYF. Written as DNA, the CDR3 is TGCAGTGCTAGAGGGACTAGCGGGAGTTGGGATACGCAGTATTTT.

The sample holds many counts of this clonotype. The chain couples TRBV12-3 or TRBV12-4 to TRBJ2-5, with a possible D match to TRBD1 (6 bases). There are 16 residues in the CDR3. V lost 5 bases, J lost 5 bases, and 21 bases lay in between. CDR3 sequence: CASSPDRIGLRETQYF. The DNA for the CDR3 is TGTGCCAGCAGTCCGGACAGAATAGGGTTAAGGGAGACCCAGTACTTC.

This chain connects TRBV10-3 to TRBJ1-1, with D possibly TRBD1 on 6 matching bases. CDR1 ENHRY and CDR2 SYGVKD come from the germline V gene. This CDR3 has 13 amino acids. With 4 bases removed from V and 5 bases from J, the gap between germline ends came to 11 bases. CDR3 residues: CAISGTARTEAFF. As DNA, the CDR3 is TGTGCCATCAGTGGGACAGCCCGGACTGAAGCTTTCTTT.

This clonotype was counted many times. J is TRBJ2-2 and V is TRBV7-8; 7 bases fit TRBD1. The CDR3 consists of 15 residues. The V gene end was trimmed by 3 bases and the J gene end by 2 bases; junction bases not matched to a gene: 3. Per germline, CDR1 SGHVS and CDR2 FQNEAQ. CDR3 coding DNA: TGTGCCAGCAGCTTGGGACAGATAAACACCGGGGAGCTGTTTTTT. Its protein is CASSLGQINTGELFF.

This clonotype was seen only a few times. This may come from a read error, since a much larger clone is one base off. This rearrangement joins TRBV27 to TRBJ1-1; D remains ambiguous. This CDR3 has 17 residues. Deletions cut 2 bases from V and 3 bases from J, with 19 bases between. The germline gives CDR1 MNHEY, CDR2 SMNVEV (reference sequence). CDR3 in amino acids: CASSLTPWAAMDTEAFF. For the CDR3, the DNA is TGTGCCAGCAGTTTAACCCCGTGGGCAGCCATGGACACTGAAGCTTTCTTT.

This clonotype was counted a few times. The chain employs TRBV11-2 and TRBJ2-1, with no clear D. CDR1 and CDR2 from the germline V gene are SGHAT and FQNNGV. The CDR3 runs 14 residues. V lost 8 bases and J lost 0, with 11 bases in between. Here the CDR3 DNA reads TGTGCCAGCTTGAAGGCAAGCTCCTACAATGAGCAGTTCTTC. Residues: CASLKASSYNEQFF.

This clonotype appeared a single time. One base away lies a much larger clone, so this may be a sequencing read error. The chain links TRBV6-2 or TRBV6-3 to TRBJ2-1, with 9 nucleotides matching TRBD2. From germline, CDR1 is MNHEY and CDR2 SVGEGT. The CDR3 runs to 16 residues. The CDR3 is CAGSHSGSWYYNEQFF. CDR3 bases: TGTGCCGGCAGTCATAGCGGGAGCTGGTACTACAATGAGCAGTTCTTC.

This clonotype showed up many times. The rearrangement uses TRBV11-1 and TRBJ2-7; D is undetermined. CDR1 and CDR2 (germline): SGHAT, FQDESV (reference sequence). Deletions cut 2 bases from V and 0 bases from J, with 11 bases between. This CDR3 region has 15 residues. CDR3 coding DNA: TGTGCCAGCAGCTTAATGGCCAGGAGCTCCTACGAGCAGTACTTC. As protein: CASSLMARSSYEQYF. Full variable domain (outside the CDR3, taken from reference TRBV11-1 and TRBJ2-7): EAEVAQSPRYKITEKSQAVAFWCDPISGHATLYWYRQILGQGPELLVQFQDESVVDDSQLPKDRFSAERLKGVDSTLKIQPAELGDSAMYLCASSLMARSSYEQYFGPGTRLTVT.

The V call is TRBV20-1, the J call TRBJ1-1; D gene ambiguous. CDR3 length equals 13 residues. Trimming removed 1 base at V and 5 bases at J, with 11 bases between. Germline CDR1 reads DFQATT; CDR2 reads SNEGSKA (reference sequence). The CDR3 nucleotides read TGCAGTGCTAGAGTTGCAAGGGCGACTGAAGCTTTCTTT. Its translation is CSARVARATEAFF.